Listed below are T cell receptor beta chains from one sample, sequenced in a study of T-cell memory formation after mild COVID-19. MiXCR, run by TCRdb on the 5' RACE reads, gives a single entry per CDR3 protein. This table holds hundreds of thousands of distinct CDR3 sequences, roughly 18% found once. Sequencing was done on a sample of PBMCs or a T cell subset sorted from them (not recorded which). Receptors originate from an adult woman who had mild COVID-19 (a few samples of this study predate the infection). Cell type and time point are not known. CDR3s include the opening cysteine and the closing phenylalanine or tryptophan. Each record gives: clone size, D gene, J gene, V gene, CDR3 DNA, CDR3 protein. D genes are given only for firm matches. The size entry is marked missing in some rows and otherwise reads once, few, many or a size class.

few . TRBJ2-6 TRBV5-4 TGTGCCAGCAGCTTGGCCCCGGGGGAACTGGGTTTTTCTGGGGCCAACGTCCTGACTTTC CASSLAPGELGFSGANVLTF
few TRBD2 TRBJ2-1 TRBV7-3 TGTGCCAGCAGCCCCCGGCCCAGCGGGGCCTACAATGAGCAGTTCTTC CASSPRPSGAYNEQFF
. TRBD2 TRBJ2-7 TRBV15 TGTGCCACCAGCACTGGGGGACTAGCGGGAGTCTACGAGCAGTACTTC CATSTGGLAGVYEQYF
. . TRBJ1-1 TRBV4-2 TGTGCCAGCAGCCAAGATTGGACATCTATGGGGTACACTGAAGCTTTCTTT CASSQDWTSMGYTEAFF
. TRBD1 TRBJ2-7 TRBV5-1 TGCGCCAGCAGAGGGACAGGACAATACGAGCAGTACTTC CASRGTGQYEQYF
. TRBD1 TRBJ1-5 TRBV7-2 TGTGCCAGCAGCTTTGGGGACAGTAGCAATCAGCCCCAGCATTTT CASSFGDSSNQPQHF
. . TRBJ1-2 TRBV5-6 TGTGCCAGCAGCTTCGTCGAGAACTATGGCTACACCTTC CASSFVENYGYTF
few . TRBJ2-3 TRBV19 TGTGCCAGTAGTAGACAATTTTCTAGCACAGATACGCAGTATTTT CASSRQFSSTDTQYF
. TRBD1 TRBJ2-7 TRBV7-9 TGTGCCAGCAGCTCCCCGACAGGGAAGTTCTACGAGCAGTACTTC CASSSPTGKFYEQYF
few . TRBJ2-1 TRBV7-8 TGTGCCAGCCGGGGGCCCAGACTTTTCTACAATGAGCAGTTCTTC CASRGPRLFYNEQFF
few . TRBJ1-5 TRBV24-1 TGTGCCACCAGTGATTTGTGGGAGAATCAGCCCCAGCATTTT CATSDLWENQPQHF
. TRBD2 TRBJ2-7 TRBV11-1 TGTGCCAGCAGCTTCCTAGCGGGAGGTCGGTACGAGCAGTACTTC CASSFLAGGRYEQYF
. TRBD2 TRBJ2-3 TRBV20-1 TGCAGTGCCCGCGGGGGGGAGGGCAGGGCAGATACGCAGTATTTT CSARGGEGRADTQYF
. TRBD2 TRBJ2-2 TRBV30 TGTGCCTGGAGTGCTCTGGGACTAGCTGCCGCCGGGGAGCTGTTTTTT CAWSALGLAAAGELFF
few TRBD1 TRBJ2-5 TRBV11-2 TGTGCCAGCAGCCCCGACAGGGGTTACCAAGAGACCCAGTACTTC CASSPDRGYQETQYF
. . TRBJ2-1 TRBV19 TGTGCCAGTAGTATAGTAGGGGGGGGCTACAATGAGCAGTTCTTC CASSIVGGGYNEQFF
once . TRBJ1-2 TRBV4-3 TGCGCCAGCAGCCAAGACTATGACGTCTCGGGGAATCGTGGCTATGGCTACACCTTC CASSQDYDVSGNRGYGYTF
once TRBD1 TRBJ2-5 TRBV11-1 TGTGCCAGCAGCCCTGGACAGGGGGTGCACCAAGAGACCCAGTACTTC CASSPGQGVHQETQYF
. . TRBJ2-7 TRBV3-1 TGTGCCAGCCATGGGGCCTCCAGCTACGAGCAGTACTTC CASHGASSYEQYF
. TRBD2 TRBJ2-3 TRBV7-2 TGTGCCAGCAGCTTAGGTTCTAGCGGGAGATATAATACGCAGTATTTT CASSLGSSGRYNTQYF
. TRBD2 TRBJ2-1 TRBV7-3 TGTGCCAGCAGCTTAAATGGGCGGGAGGGATCCTACAATGAGCAGTTCTTC CASSLNGREGSYNEQFF
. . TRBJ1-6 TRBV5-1 TGCGCCAGCAGCTTGGACGGACAGTATAATTCACCCCTCCACTTT CASSLDGQYNSPLHF
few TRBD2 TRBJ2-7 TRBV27 TGTGCCAGCAGTTTAACTCTAGCGGGAGCCTACTACGAGCAGTACTTC CASSLTLAGAYYEQYF
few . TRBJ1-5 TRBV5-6 TGTGCCAGCAGACAAGCCGGGACAATAAATCAGCCCCAGCATTTT CASRQAGTINQPQHF
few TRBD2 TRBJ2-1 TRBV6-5 TGTGCCAGCAGACCCCTAGCGGGGACCCCCTACAATGAGCAGTTCTTC CASRPLAGTPYNEQFF
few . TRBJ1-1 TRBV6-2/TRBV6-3 TGTGCCAGCAGTTGGCAGGGCGCGGACACTGAAGCTTTCTTT CASSWQGADTEAFF
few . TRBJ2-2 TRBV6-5 TGTGCCAGCAGTTCCTCCGGGCTAGCGACCGGGGAGCTGTTTTTT CASSSSGLATGELFF
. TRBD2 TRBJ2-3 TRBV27 TGTGCCAGCAGGTGGACTAGCGGGAGGGCTGCGGATACGCAGTATTTT CASRWTSGRAADTQYF
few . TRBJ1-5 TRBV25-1 TGTGCCAGCAGTGACGGGCAGGGAAGAATCAATCAGCCCCAGCATTTT CASSDGQGRINQPQHF
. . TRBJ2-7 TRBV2 TGTGCCAGCAGGGGGGACCGGTATTCCTACGAGCAGTACTTC CASRGDRYSYEQYF
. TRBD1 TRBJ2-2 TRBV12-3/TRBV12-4 TGTGCCAGCAGTGACAGGGGCGCGAACACCGGGGAGCTGTTTTTT CASSDRGANTGELFF
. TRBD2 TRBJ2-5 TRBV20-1 TGCAGTGCTTGGACTAGCGGGACGGGACGCGGAGAGACCCAGTACTTC CSAWTSGTGRGETQYF
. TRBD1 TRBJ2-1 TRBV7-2 TGTGCCAGCAGCCCGGACAGGACCTACAATGAGCAGTTCTTC CASSPDRTYNEQFF
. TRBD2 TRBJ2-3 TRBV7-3 TGTGCCAGCAGCTTAGAAGCGGGAGGACCCCTTAATACGCAGTATTTT CASSLEAGGPLNTQYF
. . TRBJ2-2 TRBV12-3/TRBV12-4 TGTGCCAGCAGTTTGGGCCGGACTGCGAACACCGGGGAGCTGTTTTTT CASSLGRTANTGELFF
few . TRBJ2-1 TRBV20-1 TGCAGTGCTAGAGATCGCCACCCCCATGAGCAGTTCTTC CSARDRHPHEQFF
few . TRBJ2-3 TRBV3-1 TGTGCCAGCAGCCAAGGAGTTCTGGGACGAGTTACAGATACGCAGTATTTT CASSQGVLGRVTDTQYF
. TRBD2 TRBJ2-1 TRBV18 TGTGCCAGCTCACCGGTGGAGGGAGGGTACAATGAGCAGTTCTTC CASSPVEGGYNEQFF
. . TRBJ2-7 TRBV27 TGTGCCAGCAGTGAGTCCCCGCCGGTAAACTCCTACGAGCAGTACTTC CASSESPPVNSYEQYF
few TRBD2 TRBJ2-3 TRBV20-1 TGCAGTGATCAGGCGGCTAGCGGACCCCGCACAGATACGCAGTATTTT CSDQAASGPRTDTQYF
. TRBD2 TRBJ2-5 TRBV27 TGTGCCAGCAGTCCTATCCCTAGCGGGGGACGGGAGACCCAGTACTTC CASSPIPSGGRETQYF
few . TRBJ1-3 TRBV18 TGTGCCAGCTCACCTCTTGACGGTGGCGGAAACACCATATATTTT CASSPLDGGGNTIYF
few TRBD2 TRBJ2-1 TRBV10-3 TGTGCCATCAGTGTCGGTAGCGGGGGGCCAAATGAGCAGTTCTTC CAISVGSGGPNEQFF
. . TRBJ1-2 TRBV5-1 TGCGCCAGCAGCTTGGAACAGGGAATTGGCTACACCTTC CASSLEQGIGYTF
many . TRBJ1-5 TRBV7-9 TGTGCCAGCAGCTTATCCCCATGGCAGCCCCAGCATTTT CASSLSPWQPQHF
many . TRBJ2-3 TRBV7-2 TGTGCCAGCAGCGTAGCAGATACGCAGTATTTT CASSVADTQYF
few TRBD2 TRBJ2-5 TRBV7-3 TGTGCCAGCAGCCAAGGGTCTAGCGGACAAGAGACCCAGTACTTC CASSQGSSGQETQYF
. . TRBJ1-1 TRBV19 TGTGCCAGTAGTATAAGTGCAGGTGAAGCTTTCTTT CASSISAGEAFF
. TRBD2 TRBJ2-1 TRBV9 TGTGCCAGCAGCGGAGGGGGACTAGCGGTCAATGAGCAGTTCTTC CASSGGGLAVNEQFF
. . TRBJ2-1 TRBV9 TGTGCCAGCAGCTCTACGACAGCCAGCTACAATGAGCAGTTCTTC CASSSTTASYNEQFF
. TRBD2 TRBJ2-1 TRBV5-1 TGCGCCAGCAGCTTGGCCTACGGGACTACTAATGAGCAGTTCTTC CASSLAYGTTNEQFF
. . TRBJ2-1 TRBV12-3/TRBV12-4 TGTGCCAGCAGGCCCCAGGGCATTACAGGGAATGAGCAGTTCTTC CASRPQGITGNEQFF
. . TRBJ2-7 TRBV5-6 TGTGCCAGCAGCGCGGGACTTTACTACGAGCAGTACTTC CASSAGLYYEQYF
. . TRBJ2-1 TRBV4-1 TGCGCCAGCAGCCAAGATACTCATAACGGGGTCCCCTACAATGAGCAGTTCTTC CASSQDTHNGVPYNEQFF
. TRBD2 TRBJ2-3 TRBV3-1 TGTGCCAGCAGCCGCCGGACTAGCGGGGGAACAGATACGCAGTATTTT CASSRRTSGGTDTQYF